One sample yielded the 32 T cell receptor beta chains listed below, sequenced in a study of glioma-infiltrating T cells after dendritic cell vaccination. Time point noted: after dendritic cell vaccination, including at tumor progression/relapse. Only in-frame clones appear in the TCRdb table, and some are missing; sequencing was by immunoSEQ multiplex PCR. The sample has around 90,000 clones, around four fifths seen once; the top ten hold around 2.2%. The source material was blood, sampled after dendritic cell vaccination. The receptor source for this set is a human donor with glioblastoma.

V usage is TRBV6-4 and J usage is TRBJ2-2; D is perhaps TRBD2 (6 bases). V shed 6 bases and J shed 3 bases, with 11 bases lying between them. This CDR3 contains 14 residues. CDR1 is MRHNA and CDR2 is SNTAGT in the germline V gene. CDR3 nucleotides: TGTGCCAGCAGCGTAGCGGAGTACACCGGGGAGCTGTTTTTT. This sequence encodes CASSVAEYTGELFF.

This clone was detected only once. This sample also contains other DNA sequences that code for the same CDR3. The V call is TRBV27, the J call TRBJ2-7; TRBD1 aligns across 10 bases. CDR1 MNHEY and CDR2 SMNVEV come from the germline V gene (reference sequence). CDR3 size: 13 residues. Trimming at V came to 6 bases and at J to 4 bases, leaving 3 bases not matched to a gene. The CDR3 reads CASSRDRGYEQYV. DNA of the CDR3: TGTGCCAGCAGCAGGGACAGGGGATACGAGCAGTACGTC.

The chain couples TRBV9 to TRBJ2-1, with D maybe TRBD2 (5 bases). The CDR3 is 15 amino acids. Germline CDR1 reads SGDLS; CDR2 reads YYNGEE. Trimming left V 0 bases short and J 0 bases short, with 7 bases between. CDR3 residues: CASSVGESSYNEQFF. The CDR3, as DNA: TGTGCCAGCAGCGTAGGGGAGAGCTCCTACAATGAGCAGTTCTTC.

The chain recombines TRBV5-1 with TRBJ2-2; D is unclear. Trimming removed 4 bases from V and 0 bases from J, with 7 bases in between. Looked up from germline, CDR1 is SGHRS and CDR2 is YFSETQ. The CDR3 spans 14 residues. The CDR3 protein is CASSGGANTGELFF. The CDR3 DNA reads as TGCGCCAGCAGCGGCGGCGCGAACACCGGGGAGCTGTTTTTT.

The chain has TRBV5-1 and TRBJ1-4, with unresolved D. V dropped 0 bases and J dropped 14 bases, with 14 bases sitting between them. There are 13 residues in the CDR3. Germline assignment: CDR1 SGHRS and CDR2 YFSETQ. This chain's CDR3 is CASSLGLGNSLFF. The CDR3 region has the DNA TGCGCCAGCAGCTTGGGTCTAGGAAATAGTCTGTTTTTT.

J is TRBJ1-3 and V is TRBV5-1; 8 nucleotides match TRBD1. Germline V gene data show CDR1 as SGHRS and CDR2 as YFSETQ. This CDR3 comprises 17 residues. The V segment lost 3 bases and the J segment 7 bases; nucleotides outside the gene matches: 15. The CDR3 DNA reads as TGCGCCAGCAGCTGCGACAGGGGTTTGATATTCTGGAACACCATATATTTT. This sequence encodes CASSCDRGLIFWNTIYF.

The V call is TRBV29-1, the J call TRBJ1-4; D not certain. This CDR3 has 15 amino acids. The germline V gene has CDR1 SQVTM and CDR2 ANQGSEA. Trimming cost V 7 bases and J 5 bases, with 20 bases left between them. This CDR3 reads CSASPGQSGNEKLFF. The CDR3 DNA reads TGCAGCGCCAGTCCCGGGCAGAGCGGGAATGAAAAACTGTTTTTT.

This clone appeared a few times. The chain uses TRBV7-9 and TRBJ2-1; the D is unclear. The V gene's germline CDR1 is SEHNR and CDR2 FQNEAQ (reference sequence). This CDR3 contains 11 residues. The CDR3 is CATESYNEQFF. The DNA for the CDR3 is TGTGCGACGGAGTCCTACAATGAGCAGTTCTTC.

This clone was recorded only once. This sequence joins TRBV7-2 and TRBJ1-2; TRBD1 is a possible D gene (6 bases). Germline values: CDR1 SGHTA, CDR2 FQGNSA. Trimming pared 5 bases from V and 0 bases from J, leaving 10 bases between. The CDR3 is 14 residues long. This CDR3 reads CASSEDRSNYGYTF. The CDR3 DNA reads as TGTGCCAGCAGCGAGGACAGATCTAACTATGGCTACACCTTC.

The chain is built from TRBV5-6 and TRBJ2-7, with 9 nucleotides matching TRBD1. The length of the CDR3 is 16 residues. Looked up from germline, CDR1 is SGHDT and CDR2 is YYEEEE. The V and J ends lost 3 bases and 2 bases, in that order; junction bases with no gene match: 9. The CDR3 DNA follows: TGTGCCAGCAGCTCCGAAGGACAGGGGATAACCTACGAGCAGTACTTC. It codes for CASSSEGQGITYEQYF.

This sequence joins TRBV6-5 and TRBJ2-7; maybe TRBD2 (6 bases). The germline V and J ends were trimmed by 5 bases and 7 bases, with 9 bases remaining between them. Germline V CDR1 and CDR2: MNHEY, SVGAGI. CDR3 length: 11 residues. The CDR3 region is CASSGGKEQYF. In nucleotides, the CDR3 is TGTGCCAGCAGTGGCGGGAAGGAGCAGTACTTC.

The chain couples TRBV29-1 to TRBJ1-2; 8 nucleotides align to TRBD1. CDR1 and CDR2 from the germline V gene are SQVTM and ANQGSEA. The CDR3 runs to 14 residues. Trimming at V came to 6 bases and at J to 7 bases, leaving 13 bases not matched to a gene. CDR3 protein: CSVLRLQGVIGYTF. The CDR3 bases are TGCAGCGTCTTAAGACTACAGGGGGTCATTGGCTACACCTTC.

The CDR3 nucleotides are TGCAGCGTGTCAGGAGGCAATGAGCAGTTCTTC. It codes for CSVSGGNEQFF. The gene calls are TRBV29-1 and TRBJ2-1; D possibly corresponds to TRBD2 (5 bases). With 6 bases removed from V and 6 bases from J, the gap between germline ends came to 9 bases. Germline values: CDR1 SQVTM, CDR2 ANQGSEA. The CDR3 length is 11 residues.

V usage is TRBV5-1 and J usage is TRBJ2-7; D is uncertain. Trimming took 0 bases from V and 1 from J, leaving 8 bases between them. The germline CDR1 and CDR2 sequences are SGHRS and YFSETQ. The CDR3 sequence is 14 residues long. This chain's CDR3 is CASSLGQISYEQYF. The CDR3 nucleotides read TGCGCCAGCAGCTTGGGGCAGATATCCTACGAGCAGTACTTC.

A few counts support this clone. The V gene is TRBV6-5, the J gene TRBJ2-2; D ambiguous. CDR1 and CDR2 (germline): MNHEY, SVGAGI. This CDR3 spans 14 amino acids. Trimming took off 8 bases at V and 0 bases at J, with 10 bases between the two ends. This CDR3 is CASQLTPNTGELFF. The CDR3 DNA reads TGTGCCAGCCAACTAACCCCGAACACCGGGGAGCTGTTTTTT.

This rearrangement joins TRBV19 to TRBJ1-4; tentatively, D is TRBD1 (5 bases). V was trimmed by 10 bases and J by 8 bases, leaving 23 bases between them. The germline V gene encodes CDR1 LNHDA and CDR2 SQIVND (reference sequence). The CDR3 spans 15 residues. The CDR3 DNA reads TGTGCCACACTAGAGCTTTATCAGGGAGGCGAAAAACTGTTTTTT. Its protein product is CATLELYQGGEKLFF.

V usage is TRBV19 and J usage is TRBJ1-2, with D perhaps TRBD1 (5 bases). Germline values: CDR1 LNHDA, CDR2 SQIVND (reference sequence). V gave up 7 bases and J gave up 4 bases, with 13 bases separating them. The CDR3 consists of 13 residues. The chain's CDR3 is CASTNVGGYGYTF. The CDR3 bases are TGTGCCAGTACCAACGTGGGGGGCTATGGCTACACCTTC.

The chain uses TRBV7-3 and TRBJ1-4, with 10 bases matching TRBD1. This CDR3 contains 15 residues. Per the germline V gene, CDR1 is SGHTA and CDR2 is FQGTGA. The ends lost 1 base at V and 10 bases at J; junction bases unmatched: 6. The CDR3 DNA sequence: TGTGCCAGCAGCTTAAGCGGAGGGACAGGGGCAAAACTGTTTTTT. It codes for CASSLSGGTGAKLFF.

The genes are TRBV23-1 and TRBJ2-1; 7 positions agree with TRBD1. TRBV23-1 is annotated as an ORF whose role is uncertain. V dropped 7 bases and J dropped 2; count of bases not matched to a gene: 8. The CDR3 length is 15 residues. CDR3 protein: CASTLGQPTYNEQFF. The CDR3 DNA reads TGCGCCAGCACATTGGGACAGCCGACCTACAATGAGCAGTTCTTC.

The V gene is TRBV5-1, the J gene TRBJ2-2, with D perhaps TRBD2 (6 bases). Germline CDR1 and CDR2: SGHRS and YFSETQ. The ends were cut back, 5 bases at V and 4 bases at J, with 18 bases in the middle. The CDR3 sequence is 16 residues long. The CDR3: CASSTTGTASTGELFF. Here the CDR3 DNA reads TGCGCCAGCAGTACAACCGGGACTGCGAGCACCGGGGAGCTGTTTTTT.

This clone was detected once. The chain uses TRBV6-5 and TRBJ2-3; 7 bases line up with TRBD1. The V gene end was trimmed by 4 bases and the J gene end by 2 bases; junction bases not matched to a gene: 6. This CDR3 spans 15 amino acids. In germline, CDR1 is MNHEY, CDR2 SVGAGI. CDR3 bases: TGTGCCAGCAGTTCCCCCGGGACAGTCACAGATACGCAGTATTTT. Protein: CASSSPGTVTDTQYF.

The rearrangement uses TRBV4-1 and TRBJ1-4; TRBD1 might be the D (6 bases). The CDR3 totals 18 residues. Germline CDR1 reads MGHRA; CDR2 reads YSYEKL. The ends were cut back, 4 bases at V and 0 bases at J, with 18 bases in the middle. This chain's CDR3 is CASSPGTKALATNEKLFF. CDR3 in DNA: TGCGCCAGCAGCCCCGGGACAAAAGCTCTAGCAACTAATGAAAAACTGTTTTTT.

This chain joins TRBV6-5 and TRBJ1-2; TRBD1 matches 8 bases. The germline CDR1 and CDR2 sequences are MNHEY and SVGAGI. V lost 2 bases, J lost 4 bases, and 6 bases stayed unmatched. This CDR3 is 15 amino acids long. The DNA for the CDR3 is TGTGCCAGCAGTTACGGGCAGGGGGCCTTCTATGGCTACACCTTC. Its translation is CASSYGQGAFYGYTF.

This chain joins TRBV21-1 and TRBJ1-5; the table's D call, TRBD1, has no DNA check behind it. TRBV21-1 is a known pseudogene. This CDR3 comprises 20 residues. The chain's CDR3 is CASSKALRQFGFGGNQPQHF. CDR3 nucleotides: TGTGCCAGCAGCAAAGCCCTGAGACAGTTTGGGTTTGGCGGTAATCAGCCCCAGCATTTT.

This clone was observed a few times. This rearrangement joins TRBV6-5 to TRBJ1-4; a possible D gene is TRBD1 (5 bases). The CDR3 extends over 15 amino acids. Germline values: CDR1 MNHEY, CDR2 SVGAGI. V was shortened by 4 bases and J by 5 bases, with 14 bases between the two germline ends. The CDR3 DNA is TGTGCCAGCAGTTCCGTAGGGAAGGGGAATGAAAAACTGTTTTTT. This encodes CASSSVGKGNEKLFF.

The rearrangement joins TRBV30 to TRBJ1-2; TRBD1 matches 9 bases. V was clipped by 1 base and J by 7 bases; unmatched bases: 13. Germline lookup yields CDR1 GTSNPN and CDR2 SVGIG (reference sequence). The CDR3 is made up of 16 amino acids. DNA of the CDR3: TGTGCCTGGAGTGGGTGGACAGGGGCCCCCCGGGGTGGCTACACCTTC. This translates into CAWSGWTGAPRGGYTF. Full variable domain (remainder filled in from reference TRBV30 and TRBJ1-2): SQTIHQWPATLVQPVGSPLSLECTVEGTSNPNLYWYRQAAGRGLQLLFYSVGIGQISSEVPQNLSASRPQDRQFILSSKKLLLSDSGFYLCAWSGWTGAPRGGYTFGSGTRLTVV.

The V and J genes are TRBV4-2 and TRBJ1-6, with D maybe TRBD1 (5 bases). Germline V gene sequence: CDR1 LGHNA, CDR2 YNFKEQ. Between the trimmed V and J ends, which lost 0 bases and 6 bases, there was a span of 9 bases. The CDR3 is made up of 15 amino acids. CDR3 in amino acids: CASSQDGRGNSPLHF. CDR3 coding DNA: TGTGCCAGCAGCCAAGACGGGAGGGGTAATTCACCCCTCCACTTT.

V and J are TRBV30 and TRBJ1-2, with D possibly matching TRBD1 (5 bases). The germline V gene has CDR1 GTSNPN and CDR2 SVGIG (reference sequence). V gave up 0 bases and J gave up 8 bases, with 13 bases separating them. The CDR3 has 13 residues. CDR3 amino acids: CAWSVTRGLGYTF. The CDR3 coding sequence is TGTGCCTGGAGTGTAACAAGGGGCCTGGGCTACACCTTC.

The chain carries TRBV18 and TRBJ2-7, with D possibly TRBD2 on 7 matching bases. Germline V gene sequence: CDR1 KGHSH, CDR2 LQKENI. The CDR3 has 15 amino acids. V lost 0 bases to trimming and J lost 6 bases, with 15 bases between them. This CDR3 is CASSPPGGQFGEQYF. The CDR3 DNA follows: TGTGCCAGCTCACCACCGGGGGGGCAGTTCGGCGAGCAGTACTTC. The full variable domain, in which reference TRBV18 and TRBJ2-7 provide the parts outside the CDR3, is NAGVMQNPRHLVRRRGQEARLRCSPMKGHSHVYWYRQLPEEGLKFMVYLQKENIIDESGMPKERFSAEFPKEGPSILRIQQVVRGDSAAYFCASSPPGGQFGEQYFGPGTRLTVT.

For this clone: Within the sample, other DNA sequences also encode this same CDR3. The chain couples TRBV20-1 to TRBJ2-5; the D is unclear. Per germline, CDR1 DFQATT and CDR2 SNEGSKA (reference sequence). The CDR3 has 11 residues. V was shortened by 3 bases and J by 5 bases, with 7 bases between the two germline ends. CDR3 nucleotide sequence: TGCAGTGCTAGGGAGAGGGAGACCCAGTACTTC. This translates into CSARERETQYF.

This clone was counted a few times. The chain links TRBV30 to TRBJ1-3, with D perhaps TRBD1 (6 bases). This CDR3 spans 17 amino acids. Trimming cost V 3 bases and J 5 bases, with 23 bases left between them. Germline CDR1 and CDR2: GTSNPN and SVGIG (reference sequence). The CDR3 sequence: CAWSDTRTESTRNTIYF. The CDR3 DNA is TGTGCCTGGAGCGACACCCGGACAGAGTCCACCCGAAACACCATATATTTT.

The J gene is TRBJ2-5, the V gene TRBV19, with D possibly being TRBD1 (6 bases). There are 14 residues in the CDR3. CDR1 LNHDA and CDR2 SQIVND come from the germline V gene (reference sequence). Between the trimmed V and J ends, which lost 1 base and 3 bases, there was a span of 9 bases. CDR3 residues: CASSIVQGEETQYF. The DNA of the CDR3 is TGTGCCAGTAGTATAGTACAGGGCGAAGAGACCCAGTACTTC.